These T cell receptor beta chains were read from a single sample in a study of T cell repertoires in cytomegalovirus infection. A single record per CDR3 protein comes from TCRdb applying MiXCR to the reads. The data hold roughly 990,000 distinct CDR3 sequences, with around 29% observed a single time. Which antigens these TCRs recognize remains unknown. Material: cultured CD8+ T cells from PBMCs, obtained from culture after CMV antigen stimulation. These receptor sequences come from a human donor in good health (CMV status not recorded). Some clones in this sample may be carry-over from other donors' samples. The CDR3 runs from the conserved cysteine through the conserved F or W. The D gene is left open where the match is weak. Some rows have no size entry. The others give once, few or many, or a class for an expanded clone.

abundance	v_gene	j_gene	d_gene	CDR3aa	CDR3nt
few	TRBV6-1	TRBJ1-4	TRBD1	CAARTGANEKLFF	TGTGCCGCCCGTACAGGGGCTAATGAAAAACTGTTTTTT
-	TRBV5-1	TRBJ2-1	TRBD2	CASSLGTSANEQFF	TGCGCCAGCAGCCTCGGGACTAGTGCGAATGAGCAGTTCTTC
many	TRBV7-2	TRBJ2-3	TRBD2	CASSTSSGGGTDTQYF	TGTGCCAGCAGCACCTCTAGCGGGGGGGGCACAGATACGCAGTATTTT
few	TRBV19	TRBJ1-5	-	CASTWTDSNQPQHF	TGTGCCAGTACGTGGACGGACTCCAATCAGCCCCAGCATTTT
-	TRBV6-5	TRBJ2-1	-	CASNLLGRGGNEQFF	TGTGCCAGCAACTTACTAGGAAGGGGGGGAAATGAGCAGTTCTTC
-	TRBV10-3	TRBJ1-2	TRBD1	CAISESPDRDYGYTF	TGTGCCATCAGTGAGTCGCCGGACAGGGACTATGGCTACACCTTC
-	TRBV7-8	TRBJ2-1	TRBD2	CASSLEPLAGDNEQFF	TGTGCCAGCAGCTTAGAGCCCCTAGCGGGGGACAATGAGCAGTTCTTC
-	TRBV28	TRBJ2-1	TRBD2	CASSLGSLAGISDEQFF	TGTGCCAGCAGTTTAGGATCCCTAGCGGGGATTTCGGATGAGCAGTTCTTC
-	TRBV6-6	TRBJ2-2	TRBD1	CASFGRDRVSLINTGELFF	TGTGCCAGCTTTGGCCGGGACAGGGTTTCTTTGATTAACACCGGGGAGCTGTTTTTT
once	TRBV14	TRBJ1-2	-	CASSQDRRGVWNGYTF	TGTGCCAGCAGCCAAGATCGGCGGGGAGTTTGGAATGGCTACACCTTC
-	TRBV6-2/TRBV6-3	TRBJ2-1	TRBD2	CASNEGLAGGNEQFF	TGTGCCAGCAACGAGGGACTAGCGGGGGGCAATGAGCAGTTCTTC
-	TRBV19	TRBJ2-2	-	CASSIEVVWLNPTGELFF	TGTGCCAGTAGTATAGAGGTAGTGTGGCTGAACCCCACCGGGGAGCTGTTTTTT
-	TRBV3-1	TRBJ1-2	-	CASSHSRSRVRGYTF	TGTGCCAGCAGCCACAGCCGGAGTAGGGTGCGGGGCTACACCTTC
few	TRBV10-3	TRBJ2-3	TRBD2	CATRSGGAFTDTQYF	TGTGCCACCCGGTCCGGGGGGGCGTTCACAGATACGCAGTATTTT
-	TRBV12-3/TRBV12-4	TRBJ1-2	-	CASRGQTFNYGYTF	TGTGCCAGCAGGGGGCAGACCTTTAACTATGGCTACACCTTC
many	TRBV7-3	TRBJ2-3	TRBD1	CASSLGQGMTDTQYF	TGTGCCAGCAGCTTGGGACAGGGGATGACAGATACGCAGTATTTT
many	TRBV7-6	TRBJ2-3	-	CASSLGVSSTDTQYF	TGTGCCAGCAGCTTAGGTGTTTCTAGCACAGATACGCAGTATTTT
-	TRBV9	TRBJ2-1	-	CASSVAAAEQFF	TGTGCCAGCAGCGTAGCAGCGGCTGAGCAGTTCTTC
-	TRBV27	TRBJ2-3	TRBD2	CASSLQRGGRDTQYF	TGTGCCAGCAGTTTACAGCGGGGGGGGCGGGATACGCAGTATTTT
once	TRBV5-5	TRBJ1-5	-	CASSPAYPEMGQPQHF	TGTGCCAGCAGCCCGGCTTATCCGGAAATGGGTCAGCCCCAGCATTTT
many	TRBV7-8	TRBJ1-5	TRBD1	CASSHARTGDNQPQHF	TGTGCCAGCAGCCATGCCCGGACAGGGGACAATCAGCCCCAGCATTTT
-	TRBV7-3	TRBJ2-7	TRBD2	CASSSRGGSYEQYF	TGTGCCAGCAGCTCCCGCGGGGGTTCCTACGAGCAGTACTTC
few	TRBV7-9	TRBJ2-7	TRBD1	CASSVSGTAHEQYF	TGTGCCAGCAGCGTGTCCGGGACAGCCCACGAGCAGTACTTC
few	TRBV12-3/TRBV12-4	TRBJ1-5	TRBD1	CASSPRTGLGQPQHF	TGTGCCAGCAGTCCCCGGACAGGGTTGGGTCAGCCCCAGCATTTT
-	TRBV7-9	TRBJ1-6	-	CASSSWNSDSPLHF	TGTGCCAGCAGCTCCTGGAATTCGGATTCACCCCTCCACTTT
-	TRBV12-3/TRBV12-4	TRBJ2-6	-	CASSLVGANVLTF	TGTGCCAGCAGTTTAGTGGGAGCCAACGTCCTGACTTTC
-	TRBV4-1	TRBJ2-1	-	CASSQVAGLRDEQFF	TGCGCCAGCAGCCAAGTGGCGGGCCTGAGGGATGAGCAGTTCTTC
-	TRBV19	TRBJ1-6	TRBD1	CATGDSPTSYNSPLHF	TGTGCCACCGGGGACAGCCCCACGTCCTATAATTCACCCCTCCACTTT
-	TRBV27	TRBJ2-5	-	CASSRDWGQETQYF	TGTGCCAGCAGCCGTGACTGGGGACAAGAGACCCAGTACTTC
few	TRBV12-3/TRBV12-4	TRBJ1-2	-	CASSLGLINYGYTF	TGTGCCAGCAGTCTCGGACTGATTAACTATGGCTACACCTTC
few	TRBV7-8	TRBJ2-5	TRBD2	CASSLEWGGEETQYF	TGTGCCAGCAGCTTAGAGTGGGGGGGGGAGGAGACCCAGTACTTC